This T cell receptor (beta chain) was recovered during a study of preoperative IRX-2 immunotherapy in early breast cancer. The assay was immunoSEQ multiplex PCR, and TCRdb's table has in-frame clones only and misses some. The sample yields more than 20,000 clones, approximately 78% seen once. Treatment of the sample: preoperative locoregional IRX-2 cytokine immunotherapy. Preoperative locoregional IRX-2 cytokine immunotherapy was tested in the phase Ib source study. Here the sequenced sample was lymph node tissue, taken after IRX-2 immunotherapy. The TCR was taken from a human donor with breast cancer.

As DNA, the CDR3 is TGTGCCAGCAGTTACTCGATCTGGGATGGCTACACCTTC. The encoded protein is CASSYSIWDGYTF. V usage is TRBV6-8 and J usage is TRBJ1-2; D gene ambiguous. Germline assignment: CDR1 MNHGY and CDR2 SAAAGT. The V end lost 0 bases, the J end lost 6 bases, and 8 bases lay between the germline ends. The CDR3 extends over 13 amino acids.